This record looks at one T cell receptor (beta chain) sequence and its context. What it binds is unknown. The data originate from a study of identical twins. Findings and caveats of the study: Twins showed weaker excess sharing in their beta out-of-frame sequences.

Template switching added a universal primer site, and cDNA bore unique molecular identifiers. TCRdb re-called the 5' RACE reads with MiXCR, one entry per CDR3 protein. This table has approximately 700,000 distinct CDR3 sequences, around a sixth appearing once. The V segment lost 3 bases and the J segment 5 bases; nucleotides outside the gene matches: 4. The V gene's germline CDR1 is DFQATT and CDR2 SNEGSKA (reference sequence). This CDR3 has 12 amino acids. The same data also went into a second study, on T cells expressing NK-cell markers. That paper states: The dominant NKG2C+ clonotypes represented about 1.0-7.0% of CD8+ T cells in five or six donors.

V is TRBV20-1 and J is TRBJ2-7; TRBD2 matches at 7 bases. The TCR comes from a woman aged 18 to 35 in good health. The specimen was PBMCs. DNA for the CDR3: TGCAGTGCTAGTGGCGGGAGCCACGAGCAGTACTTC. This translates into CSASGGSHEQYF.